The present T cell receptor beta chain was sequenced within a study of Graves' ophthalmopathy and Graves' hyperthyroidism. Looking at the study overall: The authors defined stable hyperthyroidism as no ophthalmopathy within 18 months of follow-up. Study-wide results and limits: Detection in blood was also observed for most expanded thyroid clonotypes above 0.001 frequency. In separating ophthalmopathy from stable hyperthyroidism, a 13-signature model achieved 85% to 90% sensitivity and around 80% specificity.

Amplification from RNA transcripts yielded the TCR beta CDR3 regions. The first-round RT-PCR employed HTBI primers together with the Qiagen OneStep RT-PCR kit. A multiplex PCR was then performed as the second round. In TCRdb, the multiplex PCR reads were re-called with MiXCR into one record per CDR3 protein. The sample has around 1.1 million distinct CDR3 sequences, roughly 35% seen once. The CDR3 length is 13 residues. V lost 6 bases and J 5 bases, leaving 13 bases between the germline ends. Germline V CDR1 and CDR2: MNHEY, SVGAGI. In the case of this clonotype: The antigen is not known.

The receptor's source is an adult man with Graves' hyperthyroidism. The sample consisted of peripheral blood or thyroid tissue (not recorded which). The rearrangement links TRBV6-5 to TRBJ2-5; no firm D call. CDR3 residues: CASRSLTSETQYF. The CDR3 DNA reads TGTGCCAGCAGATCTTTGACCTCGGAGACCCAGTACTTC.